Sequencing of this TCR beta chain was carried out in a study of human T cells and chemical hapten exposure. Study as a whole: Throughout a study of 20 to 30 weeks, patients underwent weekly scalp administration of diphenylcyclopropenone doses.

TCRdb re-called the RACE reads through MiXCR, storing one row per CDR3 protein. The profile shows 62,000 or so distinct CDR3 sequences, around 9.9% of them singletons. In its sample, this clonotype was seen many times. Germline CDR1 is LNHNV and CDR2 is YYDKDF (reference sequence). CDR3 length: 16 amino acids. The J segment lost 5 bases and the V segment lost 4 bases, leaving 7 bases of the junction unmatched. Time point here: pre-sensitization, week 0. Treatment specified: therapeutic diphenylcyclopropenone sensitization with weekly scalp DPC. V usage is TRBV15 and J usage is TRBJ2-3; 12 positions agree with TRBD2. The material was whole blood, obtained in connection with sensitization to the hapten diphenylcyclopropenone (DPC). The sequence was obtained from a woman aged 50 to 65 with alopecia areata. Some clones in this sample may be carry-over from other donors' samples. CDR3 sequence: CATSTRLAGDGDTQYF. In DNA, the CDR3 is TGTGCCACCAGCACCAGACTAGCGGGGGATGGAGATACGCAGTATTTT.